This T cell receptor beta chain was captured by sequencing in a study of OX40 agonist ivuxolimab in advanced cancers. Study in general: Ivuxolimab, an agonist antibody against OX40 (CD134), was given to patients.

Germline loops: CDR1 SGDLS, CDR2 YYNGEE. Unmatched junction bases numbered 9, after V lost 3 bases and J lost 5 bases. This CDR3 comprises 16 residues. This clone came up once. Data came from immunoSEQ multiplex PCR; TCRdb stores just in-frame clones and leaves some out. Among about 62,000 clones listed, 79% were seen once. Material: CD4+ or CD8+ T cells sorted from blood, obtained in a trial of the OX40 agonist ivuxolimab. The rearrangement uses TRBV9 and TRBJ2-5, with 11 bases identical to TRBD2. This TCR derives from an adult with an advanced solid tumor such as melanoma, head and neck, liver or kidney cancer. CDR3: CASSAVAGGQRETQYF. CDR3 nucleotides: TGTGCCAGCAGCGCTGTAGCGGGGGGGCAGCGGGAGACCCAGTACTTC.